The subject of this entry is one T cell receptor beta chain. Its antigen is undetermined. Sequencing used immunoSEQ multiplex PCR; TCRdb keeps in-frame clones, though not all of them. The data show 15,000 or so clones, 35% to 55% seen once. The sample belongs to a study of tumor-infiltrating lymphocytes in localized non-small cell lung cancer. Study context: Each patient gave resected tumor and non-adjacent uninvolved lung tissue.

General study results and limits: Higher tumor T cell infiltration than in uninvolved lung was supported by TCRbeta sequencing. Tumor T-cell fraction was not associated with recurrence-free survival.

With 0 bases removed from V and 2 bases from J, the gap between germline ends came to 12 bases. This CDR3 is built from 17 residues. Germline CDR1 reads SGHRS; CDR2 reads YFSETQ. Sequencing used lung tumor tissue. The sequence was obtained from a human donor with non-small cell lung cancer. The chain combines TRBV5-1 with TRBJ2-6; D remains unclear. CDR3 in DNA: TGCGCCAGCAGCTTGGCACGTGGCAGCACTGGGGCCAACGTCCTGACTTTC. This gives the protein CASSLARGSTGANVLTF.